This TCR beta chain was identified in a study of blood T cell repertoires in COVID-19. This CDR3 is 15 amino acids long. The trim removed 8 bases at V and 0 bases at J, leaving 7 bases unmatched. The germline gives CDR1 MNHEY, CDR2 SVGAGI. In the source study's methods: Reference gene primer amplification gave estimated nucleated cell counts. Only in-frame clones appear in the TCRdb table, and some are missing; sequencing was by immunoSEQ multiplex PCR. V, J and clone size were drawn from that table, and D and trimming were deduced from the DNA. This table has fewer than 75,000 clones, around 87% appearing once.

This TCR came from a man in his forties or fifties with active COVID-19. The chain is built from TRBV6-5 and TRBJ1-3; TRBD1 matches at 7 bases. Sequenced sample: peripheral blood. The CDR3 here is CASRPGQSSGNTIYF. Written as DNA, the CDR3 is TGTGCCAGCCGGCCGGGACAGAGCTCTGGAAACACCATATATTTT.